This entry concerns a single T cell receptor (beta chain). Its antigen is unknown. The data derive from a study of cytomegalovirus exposure and HLA in healthy donors. Notes on the study in general: Association with HLA alleles at 0.05 false discovery rate was found for around 15,000 TCR beta sequences in a later analysis.

The PCR contained 60 Vbeta and 13 Jbeta primers. Some clones are missing from TCRdb's copy, which holds only in-frame ones; the method was immunoSEQ multiplex PCR. The data show around 100,000 clones, and the top ten clones hold 3% to 4%. This TCR came from a woman in her thirties in good health and CMV-seronegative. Sequencing used PBMCs.

CDR3 coding DNA: TGTGCCAGCAGCCAAAAGCGGGGCACCAAAGAGACCCAGTACTTC. Translating it yields CASSQKRGTKETQYF. The V and J genes are TRBV4-2 and TRBJ2-5, with TRBD2 matching 7 bases. Germline values: CDR1 LGHNA, CDR2 YNFKEQ. This CDR3 has 15 amino acids. The ends lost 2 bases at V and 3 bases at J; junction bases unmatched: 6.